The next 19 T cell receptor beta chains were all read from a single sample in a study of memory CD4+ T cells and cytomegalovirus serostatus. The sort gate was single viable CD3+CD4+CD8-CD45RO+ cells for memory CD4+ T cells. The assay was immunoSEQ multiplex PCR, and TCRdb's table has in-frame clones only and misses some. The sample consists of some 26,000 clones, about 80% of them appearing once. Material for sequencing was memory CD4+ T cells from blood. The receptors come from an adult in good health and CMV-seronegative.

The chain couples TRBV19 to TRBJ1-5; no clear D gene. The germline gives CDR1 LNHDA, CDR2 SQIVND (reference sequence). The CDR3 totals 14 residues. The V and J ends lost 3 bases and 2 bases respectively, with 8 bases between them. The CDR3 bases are TGTGCCAGTAGTATGAGTGGGGGCAATCAGCCCCAGCATTTT. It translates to CASSMSGGNQPQHF.

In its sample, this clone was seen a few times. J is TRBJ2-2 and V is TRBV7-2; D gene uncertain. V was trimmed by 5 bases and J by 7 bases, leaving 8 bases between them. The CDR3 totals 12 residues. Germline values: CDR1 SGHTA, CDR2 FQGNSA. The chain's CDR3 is CASSPGYGELFF. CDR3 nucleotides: TGTGCCAGCAGCCCAGGTTACGGGGAGCTGTTTTTT.

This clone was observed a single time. CDR3 region: CASGRADAYEQYF. CDR3 in DNA: TGCGCCAGCGGCCGCGCGGATGCCTACGAGCAGTACTTC. V is TRBV5-1 and J is TRBJ2-7; D unresolved. The V gene lost 7 bases and the J gene lost 2 bases, with 13 bases spanning the gap. The CDR3 extends over 13 amino acids. Germline V gene lookup returns CDR1 SGHRS and CDR2 YFSETQ.

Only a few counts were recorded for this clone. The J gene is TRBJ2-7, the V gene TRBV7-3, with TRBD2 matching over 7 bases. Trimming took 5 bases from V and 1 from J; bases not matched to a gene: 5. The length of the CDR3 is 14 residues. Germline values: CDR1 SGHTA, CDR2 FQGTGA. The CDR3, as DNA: TGTGCCAGCAGCCCAAGGGGAGGGTCCTACGAGCAGTACTTC. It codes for CASSPRGGSYEQYF. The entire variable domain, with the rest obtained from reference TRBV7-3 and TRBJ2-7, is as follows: GAGVSQTPSNKVTEKGKYVELRCDPISGHTALYWYRQSLGQGPEFLIYFQGTGAADDSGLPNDRFFAVRPEGSVSTLKIQRTERGDSAVYLCASSPRGGSYEQYFGPGTRLTVT.

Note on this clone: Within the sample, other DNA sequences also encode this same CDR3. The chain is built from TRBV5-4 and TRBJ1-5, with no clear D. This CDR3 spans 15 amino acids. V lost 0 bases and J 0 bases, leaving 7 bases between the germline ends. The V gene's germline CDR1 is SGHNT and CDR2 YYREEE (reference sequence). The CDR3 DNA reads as TGTGCCAGCAGCTTGGGGCTAGATAGCAATCAGCCCCAGCATTTT. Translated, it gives CASSLGLDSNQPQHF.

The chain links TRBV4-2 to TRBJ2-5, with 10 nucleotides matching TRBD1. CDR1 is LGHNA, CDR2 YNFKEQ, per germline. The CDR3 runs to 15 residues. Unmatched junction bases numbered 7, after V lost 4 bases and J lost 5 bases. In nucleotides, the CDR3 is TGTGCCAGCAGCCGGGACAGGGGTCTGGTCGAGACCCAGTACTTC. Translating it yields CASSRDRGLVETQYF.

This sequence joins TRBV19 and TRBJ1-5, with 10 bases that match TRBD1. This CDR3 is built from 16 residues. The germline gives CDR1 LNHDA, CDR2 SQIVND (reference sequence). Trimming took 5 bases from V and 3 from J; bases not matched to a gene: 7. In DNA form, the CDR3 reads TGTGCCAGTAGTCTGAGGGGACAGGGGATCAATCAGCCCCAGCATTTT. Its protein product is CASSLRGQGINQPQHF.

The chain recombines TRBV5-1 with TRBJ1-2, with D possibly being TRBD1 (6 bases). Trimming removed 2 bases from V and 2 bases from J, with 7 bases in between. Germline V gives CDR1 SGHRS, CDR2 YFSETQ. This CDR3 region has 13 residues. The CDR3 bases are TGCGCCAGCAGCTTCCAGGGGAACTATGGCTACACCTTC. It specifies CASSFQGNYGYTF.

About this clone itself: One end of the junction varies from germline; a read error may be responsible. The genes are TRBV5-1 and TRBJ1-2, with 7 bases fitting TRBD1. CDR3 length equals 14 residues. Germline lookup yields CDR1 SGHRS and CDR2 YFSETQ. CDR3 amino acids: CASSLDRTYYGYTF. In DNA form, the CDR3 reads TGCGCCAGCAGTTTGGACAGGACATACTATGGCTACACCTTC.

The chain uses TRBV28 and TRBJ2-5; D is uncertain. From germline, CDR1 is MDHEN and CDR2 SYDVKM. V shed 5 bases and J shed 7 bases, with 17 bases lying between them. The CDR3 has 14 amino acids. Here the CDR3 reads CASSGSGGAATQYF. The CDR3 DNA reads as TGTGCCAGCAGTGGAAGTGGCGGCGCAGCGACCCAGTACTTC.

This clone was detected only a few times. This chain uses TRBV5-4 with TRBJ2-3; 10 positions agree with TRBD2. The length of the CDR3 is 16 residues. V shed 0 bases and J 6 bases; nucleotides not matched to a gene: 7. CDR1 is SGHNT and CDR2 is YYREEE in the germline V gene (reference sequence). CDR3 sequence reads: CASSLGAGGPRDTQYF. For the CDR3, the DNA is TGTGCCAGCAGCTTGGGAGCGGGGGGGCCTCGGGATACGCAGTATTTT. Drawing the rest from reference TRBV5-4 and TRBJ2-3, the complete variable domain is ETGVTQSPTHLIKTRGQQVTLRCSSQSGHNTVSWYQQALGQGPQFIFQYYREEENGRGNFPPRFSGLQFPNYSSELNVNALELDDSALYLCASSLGAGGPRDTQYFGPGTRLTVL.

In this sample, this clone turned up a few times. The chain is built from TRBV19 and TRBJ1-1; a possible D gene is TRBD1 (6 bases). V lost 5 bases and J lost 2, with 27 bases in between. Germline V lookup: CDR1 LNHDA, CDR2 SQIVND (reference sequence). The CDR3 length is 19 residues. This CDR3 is CASSRASEERGFGNTEAFF. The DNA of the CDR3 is TGTGCCAGTAGTCGCGCCTCAGAGGAAAGGGGGTTTGGTAACACTGAAGCTTTCTTT.

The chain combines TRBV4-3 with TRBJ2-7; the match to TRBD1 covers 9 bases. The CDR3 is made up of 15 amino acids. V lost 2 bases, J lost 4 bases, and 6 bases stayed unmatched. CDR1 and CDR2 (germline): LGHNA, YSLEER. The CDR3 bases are TGCGCCAGCAGCCAACACCACAGGGGGCTATACGAGCAGTACTTC. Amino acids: CASSQHHRGLYEQYF.

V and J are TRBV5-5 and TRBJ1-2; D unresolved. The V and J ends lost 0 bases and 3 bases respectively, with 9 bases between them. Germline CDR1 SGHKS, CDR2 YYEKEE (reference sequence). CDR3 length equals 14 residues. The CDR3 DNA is TGTGCCAGCAGCTTGGCCGCGGGTTACTATGGCTACACCTTC. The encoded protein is CASSLAAGYYGYTF.

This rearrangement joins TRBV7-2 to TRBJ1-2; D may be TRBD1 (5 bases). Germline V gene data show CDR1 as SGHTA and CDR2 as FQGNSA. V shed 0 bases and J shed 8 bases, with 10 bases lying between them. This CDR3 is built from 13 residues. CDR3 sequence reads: CASSLAQGDGYTF. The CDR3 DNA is TGTGCCAGCAGCTTAGCCCAGGGCGACGGCTACACCTTC.

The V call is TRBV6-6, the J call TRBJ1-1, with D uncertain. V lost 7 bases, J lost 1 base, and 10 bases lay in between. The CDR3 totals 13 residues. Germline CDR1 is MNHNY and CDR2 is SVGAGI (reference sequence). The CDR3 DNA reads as TGTGCCAGCACTTCTGCGACGAACACTGAAGCTTTCTTT. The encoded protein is CASTSATNTEAFF.

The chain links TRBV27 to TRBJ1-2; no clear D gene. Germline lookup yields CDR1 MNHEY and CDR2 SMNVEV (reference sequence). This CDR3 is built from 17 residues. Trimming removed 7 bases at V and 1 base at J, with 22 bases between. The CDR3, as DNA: TGTGCCAGCACTCCCAGGTCCGGTGGTGTCAGTAACTATGGCTACACCTTC. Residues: CASTPRSGGVSNYGYTF.

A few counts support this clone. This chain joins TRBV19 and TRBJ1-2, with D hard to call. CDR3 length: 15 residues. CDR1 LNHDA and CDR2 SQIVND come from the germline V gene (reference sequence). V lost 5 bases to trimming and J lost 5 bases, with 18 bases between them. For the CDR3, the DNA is TGTGCCAGTAGTTCGACGGGCCTACAATTGTATGGCTACACCTTC. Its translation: CASSSTGLQLYGYTF.

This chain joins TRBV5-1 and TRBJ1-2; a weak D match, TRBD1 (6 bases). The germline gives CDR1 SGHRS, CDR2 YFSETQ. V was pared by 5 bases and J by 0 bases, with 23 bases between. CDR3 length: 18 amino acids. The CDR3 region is CASRKGPGGDTSNYGYTF. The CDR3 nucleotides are TGCGCCAGCAGGAAAGGCCCGGGGGGCGATACATCTAACTATGGCTACACCTTC. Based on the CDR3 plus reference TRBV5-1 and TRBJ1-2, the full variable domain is KAGVTQTPRYLIKTRGQQVTLSCSPISGHRSVSWYQQTPGQGLQFLFEYFSETQRNKGNFPGRFSGRQFSNSRSEMNVSTLELGDSALYLCASRKGPGGDTSNYGYTFGSGTRLTVV.